This TCR beta chain was identified in a study of blood T cell repertoires in COVID-19. Study-wide background: Sites in the United States, Italy and Spain provided acute and convalescent COVID-19 samples. T cells, B-cell-depleted T cells, or PBMCs provided the cDNA or gDNA that served as material.

This clone appeared a few times. V gave up 6 bases and J gave up 1 base; unmatched junction bases: 7. The CDR3 has 15 residues. The germline V gene encodes CDR1 WNHNN and CDR2 SYGVQD (reference sequence). This table comes from immunoSEQ multiplex PCR, and its TCRdb copy is limited to in-frame clones, with some not included. The table shows about 190,000 clones, with more than 60% occurring only once. The receptor was derived from a woman aged 50 to 65 with acute or convalescent COVID-19. Sequenced material: peripheral blood. The rearrangement joins TRBV10-1 to TRBJ2-7, with TRBD2 matching 9 bases. CDR3 bases: TGCGCCAGCAGCGCAACAGCGGGGGGATCCTACGAGCAGTACTTC. It specifies CASSATAGGSYEQYF.